This entry describes one TCR beta chain. The data are from a study of PD-L1 blockade in urothelial cancer. Study overall: Blood samples contained a median around 130,000 T cells.

Time point of the sample: peripheral blood 6 weeks after treatment start. Synthetically made TCR analog templates were put into each PCR as spikes. The repertoire was sequenced with immunoSEQ multiplex PCR; TCRdb's copy has only in-frame clones and lacks some. The table includes 29,000 or so clones, about 79% detected once. The input for sequencing was PBMCs, taken around atezolizumab (anti-PD-L1) treatment. The source of this sequence is a man between 65 and 80 years old with urothelial cancer.

The CDR3 loop reads CASSLRQESSGNTIYF. CDR3 DNA: TGTGCCAGCAGCTTAAGACAGGAGAGCTCTGGAAACACCATATATTTT. The chain couples TRBV5-5 to TRBJ1-3; D may be TRBD1 (6 bases). Germline-derived CDR1 and CDR2 are SGHKS and YYEKEE (reference sequence). V was cut by 2 bases and J by 0 bases, with 12 bases left in between. This CDR3 comprises 16 residues.